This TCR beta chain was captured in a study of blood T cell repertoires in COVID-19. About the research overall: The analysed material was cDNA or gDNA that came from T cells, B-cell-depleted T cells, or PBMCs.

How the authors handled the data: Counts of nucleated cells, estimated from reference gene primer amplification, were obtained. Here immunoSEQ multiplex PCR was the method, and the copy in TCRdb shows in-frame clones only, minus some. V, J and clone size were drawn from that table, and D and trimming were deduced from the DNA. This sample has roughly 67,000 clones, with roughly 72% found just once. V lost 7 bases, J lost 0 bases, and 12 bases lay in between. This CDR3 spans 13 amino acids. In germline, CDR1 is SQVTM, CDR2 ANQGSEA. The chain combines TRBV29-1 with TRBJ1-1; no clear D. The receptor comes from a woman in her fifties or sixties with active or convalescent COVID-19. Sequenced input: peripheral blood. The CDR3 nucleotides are TGCAGCGCCTCTCGGCGGGTGAACACTGAAGCTTTCTTT. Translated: CSASRRVNTEAFF.